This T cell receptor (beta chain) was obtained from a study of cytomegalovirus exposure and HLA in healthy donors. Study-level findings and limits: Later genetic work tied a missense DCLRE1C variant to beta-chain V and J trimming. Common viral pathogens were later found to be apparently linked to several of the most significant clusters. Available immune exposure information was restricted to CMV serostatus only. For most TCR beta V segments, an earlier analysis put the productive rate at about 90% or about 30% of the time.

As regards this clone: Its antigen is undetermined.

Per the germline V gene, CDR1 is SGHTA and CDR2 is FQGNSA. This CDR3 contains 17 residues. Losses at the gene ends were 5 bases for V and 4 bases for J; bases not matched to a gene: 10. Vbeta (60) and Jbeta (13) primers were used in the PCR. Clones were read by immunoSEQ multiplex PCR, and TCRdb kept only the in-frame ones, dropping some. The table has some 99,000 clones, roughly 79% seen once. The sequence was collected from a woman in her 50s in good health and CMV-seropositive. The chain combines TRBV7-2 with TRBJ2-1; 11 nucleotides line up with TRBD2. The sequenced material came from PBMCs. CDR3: CASSPPPGLAVYNEQFF. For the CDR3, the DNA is TGTGCCAGCAGCCCACCCCCGGGACTAGCGGTTTACAATGAGCAGTTCTTC.